The 30 T cell receptor beta chains below were found in one sample sequenced in a study of T cells in Graves' hyperthyroidism and ophthalmopathy. Regions amplified from RNA transcripts were the TCR beta CDR3 regions. The HTBI primer set drove a first-round RT-PCR of the TCR CDR3. TCRdb reprocessed the multiplex PCR reads via MiXCR and lists one record per CDR3 protein. Of 35,000 to 40,000 distinct CDR3 sequences in the sample, around 48% were seen once. Sequenced sample: blood. These receptors all come from a woman between 45 and 65 years old with Graves' hyperthyroidism that later progressed to Graves' ophthalmopathy.

The CDR3 spells CATSSRGQYF. DNA of the CDR3: TGTGCCACCAGCAGCCGGGGGCAGTACTTC. The chain couples TRBV24-1 to TRBJ2-7, with a weak D call TRBD2 (5 bases). Germline CDR1 reads KGHDR; CDR2 reads SFDVKD. There are 10 residues in the CDR3. Deletions cut 7 bases from V and 9 bases from J, with 9 bases between.

The chain links TRBV7-8 to TRBJ1-4; D may be TRBD1 (5 bases). V was clipped by 5 bases and J by 0 bases, with 16 bases between them. Looked up from germline, CDR1 is SGHVS and CDR2 is FQNEAQ. The length of the CDR3 is 17 residues. The CDR3 DNA sequence: TGTGCCAGCAGCCCCACCGTTTTAGGGGCAACTAATGAAAAACTGTTTTTT. This translates into CASSPTVLGATNEKLFF.

This clonotype was found many times. The V call is TRBV6-2 or TRBV6-3, the J call TRBJ2-7, with unresolved D. Trimming pared 6 bases from V and 3 bases from J, leaving 12 bases between. This CDR3 is built from 13 residues. Germline V gives CDR1 MNHEY, CDR2 SVGEGT. CDR3 protein: CASRFDNSYEQYF. CDR3 in DNA: TGTGCCAGCAGGTTTGACAATAGCTACGAGCAGTACTTC.

This clonotype came up many times. The chain combines TRBV20-1 with TRBJ2-1; 8 nucleotides align to TRBD1. V trimming: 1 base; J trimming: 4 bases; junction bases outside the gene matches: 6. The CDR3 totals 15 residues. Germline CDR1 DFQATT, CDR2 SNEGSKA (reference sequence). The CDR3 DNA is TGCAGTGCTAGAGCGTCGGGACAGGAATACAATGAGCAGTTCTTC. Its protein product is CSARASGQEYNEQFF.

For this clonotype: The junction does not match germline at one end; this may be a read error. This chain uses TRBV6-5 with TRBJ1-6, with D possibly being TRBD1 (5 bases). CDR1 is MNHEY and CDR2 is SVGAGI in the germline V gene. The CDR3 totals 13 residues. The CDR3 DNA follows: TGTGCCAGTCAGACAGAATTTAATTCGCCCCTCCACTTT. Amino acid sequence: CASQTEFNSPLHF.

In nucleotides, the CDR3 is TGTGCCAGCAGTGTAGCGGGAGGGACAGAAAGTGAAGCTTTCTTT. Encoded protein: CASSVAGGTESEAFF. The chain recombines TRBV2 with TRBJ1-1, with 7 bases fitting TRBD1. After removal of 4 bases from V and 7 bases from J, the junction contained 12 bases not matched to a gene. Per the germline V gene, CDR1 is SNHLY and CDR2 is FYNNEI. The CDR3 consists of 15 residues.

The chain employs TRBV24-1 and TRBJ2-7, with D perhaps given as TRBD1 or TRBD2 (5 bases each). Germline CDR1 and CDR2: KGHDR and SFDVKD. The CDR3 sequence is 13 residues long. V shed 5 bases and J shed 7 bases, with 14 bases lying between them. The CDR3 DNA follows: TGTGCCACCAGTGCCGGGGCCGCGGGTGAGCAGTACTTC. It specifies CATSAGAAGEQYF.

A word on this clonotype: At one end the junction does not follow the germline gene, possibly because of a read error. This chain uses TRBV5-8 with TRBJ2-3; D is ambiguous. Looked up from germline, CDR1 is SGHTS and CDR2 is YDEGEE. The CDR3 is 13 amino acids. The CDR3 bases are TGTGTCAGCAGCTTGGATAGGGTGGATACGCAGTATTTT. Translating it yields CVSSLDRVDTQYF.

The V call is TRBV10-3, the J call TRBJ1-6, with D unresolved. Germline assignment: CDR1 ENHRY and CDR2 SYGVKD. V shed 1 base and J shed 9 bases, with 10 bases lying between them. The CDR3 sequence is 14 residues long. Here the CDR3 DNA reads TGTGCCATCAGTGAGTGGGGTTCCGGTTCACCCCTCCACTTT. Translation: CAISEWGSGSPLHF.

This clonotype was counted ten times or more. The chain is built from TRBV5-4 and TRBJ1-6; unclear D gene. The V end lost 0 bases, the J end lost 0 bases, and 7 bases lay between the germline ends. CDR1 and CDR2 from the germline V gene are SGHNT and YYREEE (reference sequence). This CDR3 is built from 16 residues. The DNA of the CDR3 is TGTGCCAGCAGCTTGGTGACATTCTCCTATAATTCACCCCTCCACTTT. As protein: CASSLVTFSYNSPLHF. Supplemented by reference TRBV5-4 and TRBJ1-6, the full variable domain reads ETGVTQSPTHLIKTRGQQVTLRCSSQSGHNTVSWYQQALGQGPQFIFQYYREEENGRGNFPPRFSGLQFPNYSSELNVNALELDDSALYLCASSLVTFSYNSPLHFGNGTRLTVT.

This clonotype has ten or more counts. The V gene is TRBV5-1, the J gene TRBJ2-1; 13 bases map to TRBD2. The length of the CDR3 is 16 residues. J was trimmed by 6 bases and V by 3 bases; bases with no gene match: 6. Germline V gene data show CDR1 as SGHRS and CDR2 as YFSETQ. The CDR3 is CASSSRTSGSFNEQFF. The CDR3 nucleotides are TGCGCCAGCAGCTCCCGGACTAGCGGGAGTTTCAATGAGCAGTTCTTC. Combining the CDR3 with reference TRBV5-1 and TRBJ2-1 gives the whole variable domain KAGVTQTPRYLIKTRGQQVTLSCSPISGHRSVSWYQQTPGQGLQFLFEYFSETQRNKGNFPGRFSGRQFSNSRSEMNVSTLELGDSALYLCASSSRTSGSFNEQFFGPGTRLTVL.

The V call is TRBV6-2 or TRBV6-3, the J call TRBJ2-3; the D call may be TRBD1 or TRBD2 (6 bases each). Germline CDR1 reads MNHEY; CDR2 reads SVGEGT. The CDR3 has 14 residues. V dropped 4 bases and J dropped 11 bases, with 19 bases sitting between them. CDR3 region: CASSSRWGDNEQYF. The CDR3 coding sequence is TGTGCCAGCAGTTCCCGATGGGGGGACAATGAGCAGTATTTT.

The chain joins TRBV11-2 to TRBJ1-1, with 7 bases fitting TRBD1. Germline V gene sequence: CDR1 SGHAT, CDR2 FQNNGV. The CDR3 runs to 14 residues. J lost 5 bases, V lost 4 bases, and 7 bases had no gene match. DNA for the CDR3: TGTGCCAGCAGCTGGGGGACAGCCACGACTGAAGCTTTCTTT. Protein: CASSWGTATTEAFF.

This rearrangement joins TRBV29-1 to TRBJ2-3; D not certain. The CDR3 sequence is 15 residues long. Germline V CDR1 and CDR2: SQVTM, ANQGSEA. V lost 0 bases and J 1 base, leaving 11 bases between the germline ends. CDR3 DNA: TGCAGCGTTGAAGACACAGTGCAGGGCACAGATACGCAGTATTTT. This encodes CSVEDTVQGTDTQYF.

Worth noting for this clonotype: Likely a read error: the CDR3 ends without its conserved phenylalanine or tryptophan. The genes are TRBV6-4 and TRBJ2-6; no reliable D call. The germline V gene has CDR1 MRHNA and CDR2 SNTAGT. The CDR3 spans 13 residues. CDR3 loop: CTSVAYGANVLTS. For the CDR3, the DNA is TGTACCAGCGTGGCCTATGGGGCCAACGTCCTGACTTCC.

The CDR3 region has the DNA TGTGCTACCAGCTTAGCCGGAGGGCCTGACGAGACCCAGTACTTC. As protein: CATSLAGGPDETQYF. The V and J genes are TRBV7-7 and TRBJ2-5; possible D gene TRBD2, 6 bases. Germline CDR1 reads SSHAT; CDR2 reads FNYEAQ (reference sequence). The CDR3 has 15 residues.

V gene TRBV7-8 combines with J gene TRBJ2-1; D tentatively fits TRBD1 or TRBD2 (5 bases each). Trimming shortened V by 0 bases and J by 14 bases, and 14 bases separated the two germline ends. Germline loops: CDR1 SGHVS, CDR2 FQNEAQ. CDR3 length equals 13 residues. This CDR3 is CASSLARGTREFF. The CDR3 nucleotides are TGTGCCAGCAGCTTAGCGCGAGGGACGAGGGAGTTCTTC.

V gene TRBV20-1 combines with J gene TRBJ1-2, with D perhaps matching TRBD1 (6 bases). The CDR3 sequence is 12 residues long. Germline V gene data show CDR1 as DFQATT and CDR2 as SNEGSKA (reference sequence). Trimming left V 7 bases short and J 5 bases short, with 14 bases between. The CDR3 loop reads CSVKTGPYGYTF. The CDR3 nucleotides are TGCAGTGTCAAGACAGGCCCATATGGCTACACCTTC.

This clonotype was observed at least ten times. The chain uses TRBV19 and TRBJ2-7; 7 positions match TRBD2. The CDR3 covers 14 residues. The V and J ends lost 4 bases and 0 bases, in that order; junction bases with no gene match: 3. Germline V gene lookup returns CDR1 LNHDA and CDR2 SQIVND (reference sequence). CDR3 DNA: TGTGCCAGTAGTAAAGCGGGGTTCTCCTACGAGCAGTACTTC. Translated: CASSKAGFSYEQYF.

The chain joins TRBV15 to TRBJ2-3; 8 bases are shared with TRBD2. Germline V gene lookup returns CDR1 LNHNV and CDR2 YYDKDF (reference sequence). Trimming cost V 6 bases and J 4 bases; bases outside gene matches: 3. This CDR3 region has 13 residues. CDR3 sequence reads: CATSTAGADTQYF. In nucleotides, the CDR3 is TGTGCCACCAGTACAGCGGGAGCAGATACGCAGTATTTT.

This clonotype appeared many times. The genes are TRBV6-1 and TRBJ2-2; 10 bases line up with TRBD1. The ends lost 6 bases at V and 7 bases at J; junction bases unmatched: 11. Germline-derived CDR1 and CDR2 are MNHNS and SASEGT. CDR3 size: 16 residues. The CDR3 coding sequence is TGTGCCAGCAGGAAGACAGGGGGCCTGATAATCGGGGAGCTGTTTTTT. Its translation is CASRKTGGLIIGELFF.

This clonotype was recorded many times. V gene TRBV6-1 combines with J gene TRBJ1-2, with TRBD1 matching over 8 bases. The CDR3 sequence is 16 residues long. Germline V gene data show CDR1 as MNHNS and CDR2 as SASEGT. V gave up 0 bases and J gave up 5 bases; unmatched junction bases: 8. CDR3 DNA sequence: TGTGCCAGCAGTGAAGCGTTTGGCAGGGGGCAATATGGCTACACCTTC. Residues: CASSEAFGRGQYGYTF.

This clonotype was counted at least ten times. The chain combines TRBV24-1 with TRBJ2-3; the D call may be TRBD1 or TRBD2 (5 bases each). The CDR3 runs 15 residues. Germline-derived CDR1 and CDR2 are KGHDR and SFDVKD. V shed 0 bases and J shed 5 bases, with 11 bases lying between them. The CDR3, as DNA: TGTGCCACCAGTGATTTGGAGGGGAGAAGAGATACGCAGTATTTT. This gives the protein CATSDLEGRRDTQYF.

This clonotype was recorded at least ten times. This sequence joins TRBV11-2 and TRBJ2-7, with TRBD2 matching 9 bases. J was trimmed by 4 bases and V by 3 bases; bases with no gene match: 4. Germline V gene data show CDR1 as SGHAT and CDR2 as FQNNGV. The CDR3 length is 14 residues. In DNA form, the CDR3 reads TGTGCCAGCAGCTTCGGTAGCGGGAGTTACGAGCAGTACTTC. It encodes CASSFGSGSYEQYF.

With respect to this clonotype: The DNA is left out, because the CDR3 cannot be placed on it with certainty; the CDR3 is given as TCRdb lists it. V is TRBV11-3 and J is TRBJ1-2; the table's D call of TRBD1 was not tested on the DNA. In germline, CDR1 is SGHNT, CDR2 YENEEA. The CDR3 is 21 residues long, counting both termini. The CDR3: CASKTGDHTEAFFGQMYGYTF.

This clonotype appeared many times. This CDR3 reads CASSLGTSGRPNTGELFF. DNA of the CDR3: TGTGCCAGCAGCTTGGGGACTAGCGGGAGACCTAACACCGGGGAGCTGTTTTTT. The chain couples TRBV5-6 to TRBJ2-2, with 13 positions matching TRBD2. With 0 bases clipped from V and 2 bases from J, the junction kept 4 bases outside the gene matches. CDR1 is SGHDT, CDR2 YYEEEE, per germline. The CDR3 covers 18 residues.

This clonotype appeared many times. The chain recombines TRBV6-5 with TRBJ2-1, with 10 bases fitting TRBD1. CDR1 and CDR2 (germline): MNHEY, SVGAGI. Unmatched junction bases numbered 1, after V lost 2 bases and J lost 9 bases. This CDR3 is built from 13 residues. The DNA of the CDR3 is TGTGCCAGCAGTTACCGGGACAGGGGTGAGCAGTTCTTC. Its translation is CASSYRDRGEQFF.

In its sample, this clonotype ranks as medium-sized. This sequence joins TRBV7-8 and TRBJ2-7; 9 bases map to TRBD1. This CDR3 is built from 16 residues. J lost 1 base, V lost 5 bases, and 9 bases had no gene match. The germline gives CDR1 SGHVS, CDR2 FQNEAQ. DNA of the CDR3: TGTGCCAGCAGCCCTGAAGGACAGGGGACTTCCTACGAGCAGTACTTC. Protein sequence: CASSPEGQGTSYEQYF. The full variable domain, its missing parts supplied by reference TRBV7-8 and TRBJ2-7, is GAGVSQSPRYKVAKRGQDVALRCDPISGHVSLFWYQQALGQGPEFLTYFQNEAQLDKSGLPSDRFFAERPEGSVSTLKIQRTQQEDSAVYLCASSPEGQGTSYEQYFGPGTRLTVT.

V usage is TRBV5-5 and J usage is TRBJ2-3, with 7 nucleotides matching TRBD1. The V gene end was trimmed by 2 bases and the J gene end by 8 bases; junction bases not matched to a gene: 11. The CDR3 consists of 15 residues. Germline V lookup: CDR1 SGHKS, CDR2 YYEKEE (reference sequence). This CDR3 is CASSFTGAPPGTQYF. As DNA, the CDR3 is TGTGCCAGCAGCTTTACAGGGGCGCCCCCAGGTACGCAGTATTTT.

Ten or more counts support this clonotype. The chain recombines TRBV6-2 or TRBV6-3 with TRBJ1-1; tentatively, D is TRBD1 (5 bases). The CDR3 is 14 amino acids. CDR1 is MNHEY, CDR2 SVGEGT, per germline. V lost 10 bases, J lost 4 bases, and 19 bases lay in between. The CDR3 loop reads CAILRDSRGTEAFF. The CDR3 DNA is TGTGCCATCCTTAGAGACAGTAGAGGCACTGAAGCTTTCTTT.